The clone carrying this T cell receptor beta chain appeared a few times. Its antigen is undetermined. This record belongs to a study of cytomegalovirus exposure and HLA in healthy donors. The study, taken as a whole, reports: It was confirmed in vitro that a few of the CMV-associated chains were specific for CMV antigens. Most of the TCR beta V segments (in an earlier analysis) were productive either about 87% or about 30% of the time. Later analysis identified a missense DCLRE1C variant that was linked to TCR beta V- and J-gene trimming.

The PCR employed 60 Vbeta primers together with 13 Jbeta primers. Assay: immunoSEQ multiplex PCR; the TCRdb copy retains only in-frame clones and omits some. The sample carries 100,000 to 150,000 clones, 60% to 85% recorded once. The source is a young man in good health and CMV-seronegative. Sequences were obtained from PBMCs.

CDR3 sequence: CASSSFQTASYEQYF. The CDR3 coding sequence is TGTGCCAGCAGCTCATTCCAGACAGCCTCCTACGAGCAGTACTTC. This chain connects TRBV7-9 to TRBJ2-7, with D possibly TRBD1 on 5 matching bases. Per the germline V gene, CDR1 is SEHNR and CDR2 is FQNEAQ (reference sequence). The length of the CDR3 is 15 residues. Trimming left V 4 bases short and J 0 bases short, with 13 bases between.